Below, one T cell receptor (beta chain) is given with its context. This specimen comes from a study of blood T cell repertoires in COVID-19. Across the whole study: T cells, B-cell-depleted T cells, or PBMCs supplied cDNA or gDNA.

Study processing details: The authors estimated nucleated cell counts from reference gene primer amplification. Profiled with immunoSEQ multiplex PCR; TCRdb holds only in-frame clones, not every one. V, J and clone size were drawn from that table, and D and trimming were deduced from the DNA. Among 200,000 to 300,000 clones listed, about 87% were seen once. Germline V gives CDR1 SGHNT, CDR2 YYREEE (reference sequence). V lost 1 base to trimming and J lost 2 bases, with 7 bases between them. CDR3 length: 13 amino acids. Assignments of participants to cohorts depended upon their own reported clinical history.

The origin of this receptor is a woman aged 30 to 39 with acute COVID-19. The J gene is TRBJ2-7, the V gene TRBV5-4, with unresolved D. The specimen was PBMCs or T cells enriched from blood (not recorded which). In nucleotides, the CDR3 is TGTGCCAGCAGCTTGCCCCACACCTACGAGCAGTACTTC. Protein: CASSLPHTYEQYF.